This is a list of T cell receptor beta chains from one sample in a study of blood T cells in healthy people across ages. TCRdb reprocessed the 5' RACE reads with MiXCR, giving one entry per CDR3 protein. The sample holds roughly 800,000 distinct CDR3 sequences; around a quarter are singletons and the top ten take under 4%. These data were also filed under a second study, of T cells of mothers and their children.

Sequencing was performed on blood. Source of these receptors: a boy aged 5-17 years in good health. CDR3s include the opening cysteine and the closing phenylalanine or tryptophan. Fields, in order: D gene, clone size, V gene, J gene, CDR3 protein, CDR3 DNA. D genes are given only for firm matches. Expanded clones are given a class, and other clones once, few, many or no size at all.

>.|.|TRBV7-2|TRBJ2-7
CASSPRGDRREF
TGTGCCAGCAGCCCACGGGGGGACAGGCGTGAATTC
>.|.|TRBV4-3|TRBJ2-3
CASSGGPTDTQYF
TGCGCCAGCAGCGGGGGTCCCACAGATACGCAGTATTTT
>.|few|TRBV19|TRBJ2-7
CASSVTNPPYEQYF
TGTGCCAGTAGTGTGACTAACCCTCCCTACGAGCAGTACTTC
>.|few|TRBV7-2|TRBJ1-1
CASSYRAIMNTEAFF
TGTGCCAGCAGCTACAGGGCTATCATGAACACTGAAGCTTTCTTT
>TRBD2|once|TRBV6-2/TRBV6-3|TRBJ2-7
CASSYSGTSGRSNSYEQYF
TGTGCCAGCAGTTACTCGGGGACTAGCGGGAGGTCAAACTCCTACGAGCAGTACTTC
>TRBD1|few|TRBV4-1|TRBJ1-1
CASSQEKTGGATEAFF
TGCGCCAGCAGCCAAGAAAAAACAGGGGGCGCGACTGAAGCTTTCTTT
>.|few|TRBV18|TRBJ2-1
CASSPNSYNEQFF
TGTGCCAGCTCACCTAATTCCTACAATGAGCAGTTCTTC
>.|.|TRBV7-2|TRBJ1-2
CASSLDEGGRYGYTF
TGTGCCAGCAGCTTAGATGAAGGGGGTCGTTATGGCTACACCTTC
>.|.|TRBV5-5|TRBJ1-4
CASSPLGGGTNEKLFF
TGTGCCAGCAGCCCCCTCGGGGGAGGAACTAATGAAAAACTGTTTTTT
>.|.|TRBV7-3|TRBJ1-1
CASSQTATNTEAFF
TGTGCCAGCAGCCAGACCGCCACGAACACTGAAGCTTTCTTT
>.|.|TRBV7-6|TRBJ2-3
CASSLAAAVTQYF
TGCGCCAGCAGCTTAGCGGCGGCAGTTACGCAGTATTTT
>TRBD1|few|TRBV6-6|TRBJ1-3
CASSRQGNSGNTIYF
TGTGCCAGCAGCCGACAGGGAAACTCTGGAAACACCATATATTTT
>.|.|TRBV28|TRBJ1-2
CASRRREPGLGYTF
TGTGCCAGCAGACGCCGGGAGCCAGGTTTGGGCTACACCTTC
>.|.|TRBV18|TRBJ2-5
CASSPPFLQETQYF
TGTGCCAGCTCACCACCGTTCCTTCAAGAGACCCAGTACTTC
>.|.|TRBV4-1|TRBJ2-7
CASSQVIFATDLTYEQYF
TGCGCCAGCAGCCAAGTAATCTTCGCTACAGATCTTACCTACGAGCAGTACTTC
>.|.|TRBV24-1|TRBJ2-3
CATSDSLVGADTQYF
TGTGCCACCAGTGACTCTCTGGTTGGGGCAGATACGCAGTATTTT
>TRBD2|.|TRBV15|TRBJ2-7
CATSRDFGLVLYEQYF
TGTGCCACCAGCAGAGATTTCGGACTAGTCCTTTACGAGCAGTACTTC
>TRBD2|few|TRBV12-3/TRBV12-4|TRBJ2-2
CASSLRGLAGFTGELFF
TGTGCCAGCAGTTTACGAGGACTAGCGGGGTTTACCGGGGAGCTGTTTTTT
>.|.|TRBV24-1|TRBJ2-7
CATENINYEQYF
TGTGCCACCGAAAATATAAACTACGAGCAGTACTTC
>.|.|TRBV7-3|TRBJ2-3
CASSLTVPTDTQYF
TGTGCCAGCAGCTTAACAGTCCCCACAGATACGCAGTACTTT
>TRBD2|.|TRBV20-1|TRBJ2-7
CSASGRVDYEQYF
TGCAGTGCTAGTGGGAGGGTCGACTACGAGCAGTACTTC
>.|.|TRBV12-3/TRBV12-4|TRBJ2-2
CASSFGVGRTGELFF
TGTGCCAGCAGTTTTGGGGTAGGAAGGACCGGGGAGCTGTTTTTT
>TRBD1|.|TRBV19|TRBJ1-2
CASRLQGPGYTF
TGTGCCAGTAGACTACAGGGGCCTGGCTACACCTTC
>TRBD1|many|TRBV13|TRBJ2-3
CASSARTGTDTQYF
TGTGCCAGCAGCGCTCGGACAGGGACAGATACGCAGTATTTT
>TRBD1|few|TRBV27|TRBJ1-1
CASSPRLFTGQGTFAEAFF
TGTGCCAGCAGTCCGCGTCTTTTTACGGGACAGGGGACTTTCGCTGAAGCTTTCTTT
>TRBD1|few|TRBV20-1|TRBJ1-4
CSARETGGREKLFF
TGCAGTGCTAGAGAAACAGGGGGCCGAGAGAAACTGTTTTTT
>.|few|TRBV6-5|TRBJ2-7
CASSYDFYEQYF
TGTGCCAGCAGTTATGACTTTTACGAGCAGTACTTC
>TRBD2|once|TRBV7-2|TRBJ2-1
CASSFGTSGSVLEQFF
TGTGCCAGCAGCTTTGGGACTAGCGGGAGTGTTCTTGAGCAGTTCTTC
>TRBD1|.|TRBV6-6|TRBJ1-2
CASSFGGGGVWGYTF
TGTGCCAGCAGTTTTGGAGGGGGCGGAGTATGGGGCTACACCTTC
>TRBD2|.|TRBV28|TRBJ2-7
CASSAGTRGTYSYEQYF
TGTGCCAGCAGCGCCGGGACTAGGGGAACCTACTCCTACGAGCAGTACTTC
>.|.|TRBV21-1|TRBJ2-5
CASSKGWGGVGETQYF
TGTGCCAGCAGCAAAGGGTGGGGTGGCGTCGGGGAGACCCAGTACTTC
>TRBD1|few|TRBV12-3/TRBV12-4|TRBJ1-6
CASSETGTSPLHF
TGTGCCAGCAGTGAGACAGGGACTTCACCCCTCCACTTT
>.|.|TRBV15|TRBJ2-2
CATSSNLGSTGELFF
TGTGCCACCAGCAGTAATTTAGGTTCGACCGGGGAGCTGTTTTTT
>.|few|TRBV13|TRBJ2-7
CASSAGTFPYEQYF
TGTGCCAGCAGCGCCGGGACATTCCCCTACGAGCAGTACTTC
>.|.|TRBV7-2|TRBJ2-3
CASSLGEGQRRNTQYF
TGTGCCAGCAGCTTAGGGGAGGGACAGAGGAGAAATACGCAGTATTTT
>.|.|TRBV15|TRBJ2-7
CATSRARGSEQYF
TGTGCCACCAGCAGAGCCCGGGGAAGCGAGCAGTACTTC
>.|few|TRBV20-1|TRBJ1-1
CSARARLNRWSMNTEAFF
TGCAGTGCTAGAGCCCGATTGAACCGTTGGAGTATGAACACTGAAGCTTTCTTT
>TRBD1|.|TRBV5-1|TRBJ2-1
CASSLYRQGAYNEQFF
TGCGCCAGCAGCTTGTACCGGCAGGGGGCTTACAATGAGCAGTTCTTC
>.|.|TRBV2|TRBJ2-7
CASRPTVQSSYEQYF
TGTGCCAGCAGGCCGACAGTACAAAGCTCCTACGAGCAGTACTTC
>.|few|TRBV28|TRBJ2-7
CASSRTGTVSEQYF
TGTGCCAGCAGTAGGACCGGGACGGTTAGCGAGCAGTACTTC
>.|few|TRBV29-1|TRBJ2-5
CSVPRGSKETQYF
TGCAGCGTTCCCAGGGGATCTAAAGAGACCCAGTACTTC
>TRBD1|few|TRBV20-1|TRBJ1-1
CSARLQGAVDTEAFF
TGCAGTGCTAGATTACAGGGGGCGGTCGACACTGAAGCTTTCTTT
>.|.|TRBV18|TRBJ1-4
CASSPSQLGSATNEKLFF
TGTGCCAGCTCACCATCACAATTAGGGAGTGCAACTAATGAAAAACTGTTTTTT
>.|.|TRBV29-1|TRBJ2-3
CSVKQGPDTQYF
TGCAGCGTTAAACAGGGCCCAGATACGCAGTATTTT
>TRBD2|.|TRBV7-2|TRBJ2-1
CASSRRTSGGNNEQFF
TGTGCCAGCAGCCGGAGGACTAGCGGGGGAAACAATGAGCAGTTCTTC
>.|.|TRBV18|TRBJ2-1
CASSPRGGSRNEQFF
TGTGCCAGCTCACCAAGGGGAGGTAGCAGGAATGAGCAGTTCTTC
>TRBD2|few|TRBV11-2|TRBJ2-5
CASSHLSWGTRFQETQYF
TGTGCCAGCAGCCACCTCAGTTGGGGGACTAGATTCCAAGAGACCCAGTACTTC
>TRBD1|few|TRBV28|TRBJ2-5
CASSRDSLVETQYF
TGTGCCAGCAGCCGGGACAGTCTAGTAGAGACCCAGTACTTC
>.|.|TRBV1|TRBJ1-4
CTSSQLHRNNEKLFF
TGCACCAGCAGCCAACTTCACAGGAATAATGAAAAACTGTTTTTT
>.|.|TRBV25-1|TRBJ2-5
CASSEGLLRFF
TGTGCCAGTAGTGAGGGACTTCTGCGGTTCTTC
>TRBD1|.|TRBV27|TRBJ2-2
CASNRGLNTGEPFF
TGTGCCAGCAACAGGGGCCTGAACACCGGGGAGCCGTTTTTC
>.|few|TRBV12-3/TRBV12-4|TRBJ2-7
CASSSRGDSYEQYF
TGTGCCAGCAGTTCCCGGGGAGACTCCTACGAGCAGTACTTC
>.|few|TRBV7-2|TRBJ1-2
CASSLSTTGRSRGYTF
TGTGCCAGCAGCTTATCCACCACAGGGCGTTCTCGGGGCTACACCTTC
>TRBD1|.|TRBV15|TRBJ1-2
CATSRDSFTRGKGDYGYTF
TGTGCCACCAGCAGAGATAGCTTTACCAGGGGGAAGGGGGACTATGGCTACACCTTC
>.|.|TRBV15|TRBJ2-3
CATSRDRLYF
TGTGCCACCAGCAGAGATCGTCTGTATTTT
>.|.|TRBV11-2|TRBJ2-7
CASSQPSQGSYEQYF
TGTGCCAGCAGCCAGCCCTCACAGGGTTCCTACGAGCAGTACTTC
>.|.|TRBV10-3|TRBJ2-5
CAISVQETQYF
TGTGCCATCAGTGTCCAAGAGACCCAGTACTTC
>TRBD1|few|TRBV4-1|TRBJ2-3
CASSQGDREGTQYF
TGCGCCAGCAGCCAAGGGGACAGGGAGGGTACGCAGTATTTT